The 9 T cell receptor beta chains given below trace back to one sample, sequenced in a study of T cell repertoires in cytomegalovirus infection. From the reads, TCRdb called clonotypes with MiXCR, one entry per CDR3 protein. The sample holds 86,000 or so distinct CDR3 sequences, about 24% seen once. These receptors' targets are unknown. Source: CD8+ T cells from cultured PBMCs, taken from culture after CMV antigen stimulation. These TCRs come from a human donor in good health (CMV status not recorded). Some clones in this sample may be carry-over from other donors' samples.

This chain joins TRBV6-1 and TRBJ2-4; possibly TRBD1 for D (6 bases). The germline CDR1 and CDR2 sequences are MNHNS and SASEGT. CDR3 length equals 16 residues. V was clipped by 4 bases and J by 1 base, with 14 bases between them. CDR3 protein: CASSGTGYGAKNIQYF. The DNA for the CDR3 is TGTGCCAGCAGTGGAACAGGGTATGGGGCCAAAAACATTCAGTACTTC.

The chain joins TRBV11-2 to TRBJ1-6, with 10 nucleotides matching TRBD1. The CDR3 length is 15 residues. The ends lost 0 bases at V and 10 bases at J; junction bases unmatched: 3. CDR1 SGHAT and CDR2 FQNNGV come from the germline V gene. The CDR3 here is CASSLDGTGESPLHF. Here the CDR3 DNA reads TGTGCCAGCAGCTTAGATGGGACAGGGGAATCACCCCTCCACTTT.

The sample holds a few counts of this clonotype. The chain links TRBV7-9 to TRBJ1-4, with D possibly being TRBD1 (6 bases). Per the germline V gene, CDR1 is SEHNR and CDR2 is FQNEAQ (reference sequence). Trimming removed 6 bases from V and 3 bases from J, with 14 bases in between. The CDR3 consists of 15 residues. CDR3 DNA sequence: TGTGCCAGCAGGGGGCCGGGGGCCTCTAATGAAAAACTGTTTTTT. The encoded protein is CASRGPGASNEKLFF. The variable domain in full, with the rest retrieved from reference TRBV7-9 and TRBJ1-4, is DTGVSQNPRHKITKRGQNVTFRCDPISEHNRLYWYRQTLGQGPEFLTYFQNEAQLEKSRLLSDRFSAERPKGSFSTLEIQRTEQGDSAMYLCASRGPGASNEKLFFGSGTQLSVL.

The V call is TRBV11-2, the J call TRBJ2-1; D might be TRBD2 (5 bases). Germline CDR1 and CDR2: SGHAT and FQNNGV. Trimming removed 1 base from V and 9 bases from J, with 13 bases in between. The CDR3 runs to 14 residues. CDR3 bases: TGTGCCAGCAGCTTAGGCGACTGGGAGATTGAGCAGTTCTTC. Translated: CASSLGDWEIEQFF.

The chain links TRBV2 to TRBJ2-7; 7 nucleotides align to TRBD2. Unmatched junction bases numbered 5, after V lost 3 bases and J lost 0 bases. The CDR3 consists of 15 residues. Germline lookup yields CDR1 SNHLY and CDR2 FYNNEI. The DNA for the CDR3 is TGTGCCAGCAGTGATTGGCTAGCGGTCTCCTACGAGCAGTACTTC. Amino acids: CASSDWLAVSYEQYF. Full variable domain (rest looked up from reference TRBV2 and TRBJ2-7): EPEVTQTPSHQVTQMGQEVILRCVPISNHLYFYWYRQILGQKVEFLVSFYNNEISEKSEIFDDQFSVERPDGSNFTLKIRSTKLEDSAMYFCASSDWLAVSYEQYFGPGTRLTVT.

The chain carries TRBV11-2 and TRBJ2-3; D gene unclear. CDR1 and CDR2 (germline): SGHAT, FQNNGV. The V end was cut by 3 bases, the J end by 9 bases, with 10 bases between. CDR3 length: 12 residues. CDR3 protein: CASSLVARTQYF. CDR3 sequence (DNA): TGTGCCAGCAGCTTGGTGGCCAGGACGCAGTATTTT.

Here the CDR3 reads CASSQSARGSGAYNEQFF. CDR3 DNA: TGCGCCAGCAGCCAATCAGCGAGAGGGAGCGGGGCATACAATGAGCAGTTCTTC. This sequence joins TRBV4-3 and TRBJ2-1, with 7 bases fitting TRBD2. Germline-derived CDR1 and CDR2 are LGHNA and YSLEER. The length of the CDR3 is 18 residues. Trimming removed 2 bases from V and 4 bases from J; junction bases left unmatched: 14.

This clonotype appeared many times. V usage is TRBV7-2 and J usage is TRBJ2-7; 9 bases are a match to TRBD2. V lost 1 base, J lost 4 bases, and 8 bases stayed unmatched. The CDR3 totals 16 residues. Germline-derived CDR1 and CDR2 are SGHTA and FQGNSA. CDR3 in amino acids: CASSLEVAAGGYEQYF. CDR3 DNA: TGTGCCAGCAGCTTAGAGGTGGCAGCGGGAGGTTACGAGCAGTACTTC.

This clonotype has ten or more counts. The CDR3 is CASSDRRESYEQYF. As DNA, the CDR3 is TGTGCCAGCAGTGACAGGAGGGAGTCCTACGAGCAGTACTTC. This rearrangement joins TRBV6-1 to TRBJ2-7; maybe TRBD2 (6 bases). Looked up from germline, CDR1 is MNHNS and CDR2 is SASEGT. This CDR3 has 14 residues. V lost 3 bases and J 1 base, leaving 10 bases between the germline ends.